This T cell receptor (beta chain) was identified in a study of early T cells in non-severe SARS-CoV-2 infection. Across the study: The sequenced material was bulk RNA from unsorted whole blood, and its chains were unpaired.

The germline V and J ends were trimmed by 6 bases and 4 bases, with 12 bases remaining between them. The CDR3 length is 13 residues. Notes on the study in general: A preference for anti-spike CD8 responses marked VDJdb matching, which missed private and CD4 specificities.

Concerning this clonotype itself: The antigen remains undetermined.

As part of library construction, unique molecular identifiers were attached to individual cDNA molecules. TCRdb re-analysed the 5' RACE reads in MiXCR, keeping a single row per CDR3 protein. The repertoire holds some 80,000 distinct CDR3 sequences, roughly 13% seen once, with about 1.5% in the top ten. Sequenced: whole blood. V gene TRBV12-3 or TRBV12-4 combines with J gene TRBJ1-2; D may be TRBD1 (5 bases). The sequence was collected from an adult who was a healthcare worker with PCR-confirmed SARS-CoV-2 infection or an uninfected control (not recorded which). This CDR3 reads CASSRDRSYGYTF. The CDR3 DNA sequence: TGTGCCAGCAGCCGGGACCGATCCTATGGCTACACCTTC.